This T cell receptor beta chain is drawn from a study of T cells in women clearing cervical HPV infection. Looking at the study overall: Blood came at first lesion visit for cases, post-clearance for controls. Study conclusions and caveats: TRBV6-7 relative abundance averaged about 0.1% in cases and around 0.17% in controls.

Germline V gene sequence: CDR1 MGHRA, CDR2 YSYEKL. V shed 8 bases and J shed 6 bases, with 14 bases lying between them. CDR3 length: 13 residues. The repertoire was sequenced with immunoSEQ multiplex PCR; TCRdb's copy has only in-frame clones and lacks some. The sample has about 12,000 clones. Points on this clone: Its antigen is unidentified. The observed sequence ends 3 residues before the CDR3 terminus, with the missing tail filled in from the germline J gene.

The clonotype originates from a woman aged 18 to 69 with a cervical HPV16 infection that either progressed to CIN3+ or cleared (not recorded which). This sequence joins TRBV4-1 and TRBJ2-1, with D tentatively TRBD2 (7 bases). The source material was blood buffy coat. The CDR3 reads CASAYGGRNEQFF. The sequenced part of the CDR3 DNA is TGCGCCAGCGCATACGGGGGGCGCAATGAG.